A selection of T cell receptor beta chains follows, all from one sample in a study of T cell responses to AZD1222 COVID-19 vaccine. TCRdb keeps only in-frame clones here, not all; method: immunoSEQ multiplex PCR. Of tens of thousands of clones listed, 80% to 90% are singletons. This specimen consisted of peripheral blood, obtained on day 0 of AZD1222 vaccination. The source of these receptors is an adult in good health. Each CDR3 is given with its conserved first and last residue. Each record gives: V gene, CDR3 length, J gene, D gene, CDR3 protein. The D gene is left open where the match is weak.

v_gene: TRBV5-6
len: 15
j_gene: TRBJ2-1
d_gene: TRBD2
CDR3aa: CASSLVRGGYNEQFF

v_gene: TRBV2
len: 15
j_gene: TRBJ1-1
d_gene: -
CDR3aa: CASSMGGALNTEAFF

v_gene: TRBV29-1
len: 13
j_gene: TRBJ2-3
d_gene: -
CDR3aa: CSARTHSTDTQYF

v_gene: TRBV5-6
len: 16
j_gene: TRBJ2-7
d_gene: TRBD2
CDR3aa: CASSLATSGRFYEQYF

v_gene: TRBV18
len: 15
j_gene: TRBJ1-3
d_gene: -
CDR3aa: CASSLEVTSGNTIYF

v_gene: TRBV19
len: 11
j_gene: TRBJ2-3
d_gene: -
CDR3aa: CASSRGDTQYF

v_gene: TRBV4-2
len: 15
j_gene: TRBJ2-3
d_gene: -
CDR3aa: CASSQEFRAADTQYF

v_gene: TRBV27
len: 14
j_gene: TRBJ2-7
d_gene: TRBD2
CDR3aa: CASSLYVAGGEQYF

v_gene: TRBV6-5
len: 13
j_gene: TRBJ2-7
d_gene: TRBD1
CDR3aa: CASSSTGTGSTIF

v_gene: TRBV18
len: 17
j_gene: TRBJ2-6
d_gene: -
CDR3aa: CASSRGPAYSGANVLTF

v_gene: TRBV3-1/TRBV3-2
len: 19
j_gene: TRBJ2-7
d_gene: TRBD2
CDR3aa: CASSQEAGLAGGHPYEQYF

v_gene: TRBV2
len: 14
j_gene: TRBJ2-5
d_gene: TRBD2
CDR3aa: CASRGGRLEETQYF

v_gene: TRBV28
len: 14
j_gene: TRBJ2-7
d_gene: -
CDR3aa: CASSPSGGPYEQYF

v_gene: TRBV6-1
len: 15
j_gene: TRBJ2-5
d_gene: -
CDR3aa: CASSEEHRIQETQYF

v_gene: TRBV15
len: 17
j_gene: TRBJ2-6
d_gene: TRBD1
CDR3aa: CATSRVQGATGANVLTF

v_gene: TRBV6-1
len: 14
j_gene: TRBJ1-5
d_gene: -
CDR3aa: CASSDVQSNQPQHF

v_gene: TRBV5-1
len: 13
j_gene: TRBJ2-3
d_gene: -
CDR3aa: CASGTASTDTQYF

v_gene: TRBV6-5
len: 13
j_gene: TRBJ1-1
d_gene: -
CDR3aa: CASSHSENTEAFF

v_gene: TRBV5-5
len: 13
j_gene: TRBJ2-1
d_gene: -
CDR3aa: CASSFSRNNEQFF

v_gene: TRBV2
len: 12
j_gene: TRBJ1-2
d_gene: -
CDR3aa: CASGPTDYGYTF

v_gene: TRBV6-4
len: 15
j_gene: TRBJ2-1
d_gene: TRBD2
CDR3aa: CASSDSSGSLNEQFF

v_gene: TRBV6-5
len: 15
j_gene: TRBJ2-5
d_gene: -
CDR3aa: CASSLFGVRQETQYF

v_gene: TRBV10-3
len: 13
j_gene: TRBJ2-7
d_gene: TRBD2
CDR3aa: CATREGSSYEQYF

v_gene: TRBV29-1
len: 14
j_gene: TRBJ1-4
d_gene: -
CDR3aa: CSVDPSGKGEKLFF

v_gene: TRBV5-1
len: 11
j_gene: TRBJ1-3
d_gene: -
CDR3aa: CASSHGNTIYF

v_gene: TRBV19
len: 14
j_gene: TRBJ1-5
d_gene: -
CDR3aa: CASSMVGVEEPQHF

v_gene: TRBV5-1
len: 17
j_gene: TRBJ1-1
d_gene: TRBD1
CDR3aa: CASSFGDRGGMNTEAFF

v_gene: TRBV18
len: 14
j_gene: TRBJ1-5
d_gene: -
CDR3aa: CASSPPGGNQPQHF

v_gene: TRBV7-3
len: 13
j_gene: TRBJ1-2
d_gene: TRBD1
CDR3aa: CASSSTGGNGYTF

v_gene: TRBV15
len: 16
j_gene: TRBJ1-1
d_gene: TRBD1
CDR3aa: CATSRDLRTGAGAAFF

v_gene: TRBV18
len: 15
j_gene: TRBJ2-5
d_gene: -
CDR3aa: CASSLPGSGEETQYF

v_gene: TRBV27
len: 16
j_gene: TRBJ1-1
d_gene: -
CDR3aa: CASSLRDPAMNTEAFF

v_gene: TRBV6-1
len: 15
j_gene: TRBJ1-5
d_gene: -
CDR3aa: CASSEVDEGNQPQHF

v_gene: TRBV4-2
len: 16
j_gene: TRBJ1-3
d_gene: -
CDR3aa: CASSQDVGAMGNTIYF

v_gene: TRBV5-6
len: 13
j_gene: TRBJ2-3
d_gene: -
CDR3aa: CASSLGVVDTQYF

v_gene: TRBV12-3/TRBV12-4
len: 13
j_gene: TRBJ1-1
d_gene: -
CDR3aa: CASSFISGTEAFF

v_gene: TRBV4-1
len: 16
j_gene: TRBJ2-3
d_gene: -
CDR3aa: CASSLGGELGTDTQYF

v_gene: TRBV5-6
len: 13
j_gene: TRBJ1-2
d_gene: -
CDR3aa: CASSSTGLYGYTF

v_gene: TRBV15
len: 14
j_gene: TRBJ1-2
d_gene: TRBD1
CDR3aa: CATSKTGGVDGYTF

v_gene: TRBV5-1
len: 14
j_gene: TRBJ2-5
d_gene: -
CDR3aa: CASSLLGLEETQYF

v_gene: TRBV6-5
len: 13
j_gene: TRBJ2-1
d_gene: -
CDR3aa: CASSYGPSNEQFF

v_gene: TRBV12-3/TRBV12-4
len: 13
j_gene: TRBJ1-6
d_gene: -
CDR3aa: CASRTANNSPLHF

v_gene: TRBV19
len: 16
j_gene: TRBJ2-4
d_gene: -
CDR3aa: CASSDVGWGDSNIQYF

v_gene: TRBV7-6
len: 16
j_gene: TRBJ2-3
d_gene: -
CDR3aa: CASSSRTLESGDTQYF

v_gene: TRBV7-2
len: 14
j_gene: TRBJ1-1
d_gene: -
CDR3aa: CASSLLGQNTEAFF